This TCR beta chain was recorded in a study of tissue T cells after allogeneic stem cell transplantation. About the study: All graft-versus-host disease patients had gastrointestinal involvement and received several lines of directed therapy. Where cell numbers permitted, CD3+ T cells were sorted from preserved blood and marrow. Regarding the study as a whole: Within patients, tissue anatomy strongly shaped TCR repertoire composition. Blood and spleen captured only part of the tissue TCR repertoire.

Libraries were prepared by immunoSEQ multiplex PCR; TCRdb keeps only in-frame clonotypes and omits some of them. The top ten hold 3% to 4% of the sample, which has under 50,000 clones, approximately 92% seen once. The trim removed 3 bases at V and 1 base at J, leaving 2 bases unmatched. Germline-derived CDR1 and CDR2 are KGHSH and LQKENI. This CDR3 has 15 residues. A note on this clone: Its matching antigen is unknown.

The chain combines TRBV18 with TRBJ2-3, with 9 bases fitting TRBD2. The sample consisted of blood, taken before transplantation. The sequence derives from a woman aged 35-75 years who later had graft-versus-host disease after an allogeneic stem cell transplant. The CDR3 loop is CASSPGLAGTDTQYF. In nucleotides, the CDR3 is TGTGCCAGCTCACCGGGACTAGCAGGCACAGATACGCAGTATTTT.